A single sample is the source of the 3 T cell receptor beta chains below, sequenced in a study of cytomegalovirus exposure and HLA in healthy donors. The PCR ran on 60 Vbeta and 13 Jbeta primers. The repertoire was sequenced with immunoSEQ multiplex PCR; TCRdb's copy has only in-frame clones and lacks some. The repertoire includes 110,000 to 150,000 clones, 75% to 80% of them detected once, and 1.5% to 2% sits in the top ten. Sequencing input: PBMCs. These TCRs come from a female donor in good health and CMV-seronegative.

The chain links TRBV9 to TRBJ2-6; D not certain. This CDR3 comprises 15 residues. Germline CDR1 is SGDLS and CDR2 is YYNGEE. V shed 0 bases and J shed 0 bases, with 4 bases lying between them. The CDR3 region has the DNA TGTGCCAGCAGCGTAGGTTACTCTGGGGCCAACGTCCTGACTTTC. Translating gives CASSVGYSGANVLTF. The full variable domain, rest sourced from reference TRBV9 and TRBJ2-6, is DSGVTQTPKHLITATGQRVTLRCSPRSGDLSVYWYQQSLDQGLQFLIQYYNGEERAKGNILERFSAQQFPDLHSELNLSSLELGDSALYFCASSVGYSGANVLTFGAGSRLTVL.

The table lists this clone with a few counts. This chain joins TRBV5-6 and TRBJ1-3; D ambiguous. CDR3 size: 14 residues. V lost 2 bases to trimming and J lost 7 bases, with 13 bases between them. Germline V gives CDR1 SGHDT, CDR2 YYEEEE. In DNA, the CDR3 is TGTGCCAGCAGCTTTCCTTTTTACGGGAACACCATATATTTT. It encodes CASSFPFYGNTIYF. Full variable domain (outside the CDR3, taken from reference TRBV5-6 and TRBJ1-3): DAGVTQSPTHLIKTRGQQVTLRCSPKSGHDTVSWYQQALGQGPQFIFQYYEEEERQRGNFPDRFSGHQFPNYSSELNVNALLLGDSALYLCASSFPFYGNTIYFGEGSWLTVV.

The CDR3: CASSPLRTGSNEKLFF. The CDR3 DNA reads as TGTGCCAGCTCACCACTACGGACAGGGAGTAATGAAAAACTGTTTTTT. The genes are TRBV18 and TRBJ1-4; 8 positions match TRBD1. V trimming: 1 base; J trimming: 4 bases; junction bases outside the gene matches: 5. CDR3 length: 16 residues. Germline V gene sequence: CDR1 KGHSH, CDR2 LQKENI.